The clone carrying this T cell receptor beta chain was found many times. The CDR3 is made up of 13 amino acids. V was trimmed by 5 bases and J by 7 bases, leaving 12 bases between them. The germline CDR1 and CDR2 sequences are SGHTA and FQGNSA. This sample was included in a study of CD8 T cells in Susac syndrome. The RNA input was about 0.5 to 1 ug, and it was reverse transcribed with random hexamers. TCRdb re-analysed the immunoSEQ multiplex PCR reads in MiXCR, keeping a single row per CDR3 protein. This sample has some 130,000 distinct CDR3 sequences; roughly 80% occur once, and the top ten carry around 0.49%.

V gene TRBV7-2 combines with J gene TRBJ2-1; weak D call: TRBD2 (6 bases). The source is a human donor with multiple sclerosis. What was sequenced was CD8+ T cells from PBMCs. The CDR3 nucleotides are TGTGCCAGCAGCCCGGGGGTTGGGAATGAGCAGTTCTTC. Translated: CASSPGVGNEQFF. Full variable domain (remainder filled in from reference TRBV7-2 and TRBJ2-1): GAGVSQSPSNKVTEKGKDVELRCDPISGHTALYWYRQSLGQGLEFLIYFQGNSAPDKSGLPSDRFSAERTGGSVSTLTIQRTQQEDSAVYLCASSPGVGNEQFFGPGTRLTVL.